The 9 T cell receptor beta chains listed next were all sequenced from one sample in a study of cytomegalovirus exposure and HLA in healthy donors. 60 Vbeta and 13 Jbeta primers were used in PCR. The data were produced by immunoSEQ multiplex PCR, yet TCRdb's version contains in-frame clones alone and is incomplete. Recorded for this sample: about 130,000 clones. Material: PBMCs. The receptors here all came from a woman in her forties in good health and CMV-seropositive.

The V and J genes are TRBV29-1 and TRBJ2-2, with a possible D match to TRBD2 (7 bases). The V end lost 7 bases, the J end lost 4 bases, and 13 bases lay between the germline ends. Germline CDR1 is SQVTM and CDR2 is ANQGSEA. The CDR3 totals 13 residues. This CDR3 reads CSGRRGRTGELFF. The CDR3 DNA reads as TGCAGCGGGCGGCGGGGGCGCACCGGGGAGCTGTTTTTT.

CDR3 sequence (DNA): TGTGCCTGGAAGGATACAGATAATGAGCAGTTCTTC. Residues: CAWKDTDNEQFF. This rearrangement joins TRBV30 to TRBJ2-1; D not certain. Per the germline V gene, CDR1 is GTSNPN and CDR2 is SVGIG (reference sequence). V was trimmed by 4 bases and J by 7 bases, leaving 11 bases between them. The CDR3 extends over 12 amino acids.

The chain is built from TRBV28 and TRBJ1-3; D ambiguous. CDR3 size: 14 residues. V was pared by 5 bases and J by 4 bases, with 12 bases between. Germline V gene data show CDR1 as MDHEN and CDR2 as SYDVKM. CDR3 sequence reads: CASSASGSGNTIYF. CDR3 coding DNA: TGTGCCAGCAGTGCGTCGGGGTCGGGAAACACCATATATTTT.

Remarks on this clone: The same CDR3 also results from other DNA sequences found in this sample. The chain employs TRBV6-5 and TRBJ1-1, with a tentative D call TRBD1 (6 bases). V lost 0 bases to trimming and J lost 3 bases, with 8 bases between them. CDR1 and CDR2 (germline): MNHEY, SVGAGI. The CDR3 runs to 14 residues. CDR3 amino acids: CASSYSSGDTEAFF. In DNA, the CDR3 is TGTGCCAGCAGTTACTCGTCAGGGGACACTGAAGCTTTCTTT.

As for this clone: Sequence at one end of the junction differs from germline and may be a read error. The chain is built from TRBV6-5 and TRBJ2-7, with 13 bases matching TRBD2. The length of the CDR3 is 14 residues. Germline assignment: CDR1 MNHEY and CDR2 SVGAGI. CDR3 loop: CASSYSGTSGNLVF. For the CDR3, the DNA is TGTGCCAGCAGTTACTCGGGGACTAGCGGGAACCTCGTCTTC.

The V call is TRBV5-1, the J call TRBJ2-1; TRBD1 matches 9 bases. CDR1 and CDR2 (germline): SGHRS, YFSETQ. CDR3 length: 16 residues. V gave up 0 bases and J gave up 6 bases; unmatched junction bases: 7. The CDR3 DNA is TGCGCCAGCAGCTTGGAATTGGGACAGGGAATCAATGAGCAGTTCTTC. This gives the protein CASSLELGQGINEQFF.

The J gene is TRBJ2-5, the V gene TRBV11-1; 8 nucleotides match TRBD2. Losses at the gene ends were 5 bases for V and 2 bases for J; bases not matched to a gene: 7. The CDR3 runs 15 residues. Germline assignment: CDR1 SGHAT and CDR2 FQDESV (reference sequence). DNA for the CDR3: TGTGCCAGCAGCCGAAGGACTAGCCGGCAAGAGACCCAGTACTTC. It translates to CASSRRTSRQETQYF. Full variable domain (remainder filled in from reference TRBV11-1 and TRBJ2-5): EAEVAQSPRYKITEKSQAVAFWCDPISGHATLYWYRQILGQGPELLVQFQDESVVDDSQLPKDRFSAERLKGVDSTLKIQPAELGDSAMYLCASSRRTSRQETQYFGPGTRLLVL.

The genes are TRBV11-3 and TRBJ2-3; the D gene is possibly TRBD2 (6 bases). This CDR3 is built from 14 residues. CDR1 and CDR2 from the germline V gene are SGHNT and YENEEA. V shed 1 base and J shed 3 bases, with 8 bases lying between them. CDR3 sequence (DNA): TGTGCCAGCAGCTTAGGTGGGAGGACAGATACGCAGTATTTT. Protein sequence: CASSLGGRTDTQYF.

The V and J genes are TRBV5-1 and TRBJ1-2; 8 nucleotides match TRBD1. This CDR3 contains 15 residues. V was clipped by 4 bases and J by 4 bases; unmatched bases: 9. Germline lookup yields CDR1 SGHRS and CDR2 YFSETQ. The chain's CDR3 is CASSPGQARGYGYTF. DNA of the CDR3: TGCGCCAGCAGCCCGGGACAGGCTAGGGGCTATGGCTACACCTTC.